These T cell receptor beta chains were read from a single sample in a study of blood T cell repertoires in COVID-19. Libraries were prepared by immunoSEQ multiplex PCR; TCRdb keeps only in-frame clonotypes and omits some of them. Of under 70,000 clones in the sample, 90% to 95% were seen once. The sequenced sample consisted of peripheral blood. The receptor set was obtained from a woman aged 60-75 years with active or convalescent COVID-19. Both conserved end residues are part of each CDR3.

V: TRBV7-7
J: TRBJ2-5
CDR3: CASSGTSVGETQYF

V: TRBV19
J: TRBJ2-7
CDR3: CASSFLGEAYEQYF

V: TRBV6-6
J: TRBJ2-3
CDR3: CASSPGTSGTDTQYF

V: TRBV5-6
J: TRBJ1-4
CDR3: CASSLGPEATNEKLFF

V: TRBV6-5
J: TRBJ2-7
CDR3: CASSYRPSGYEQYF

V: TRBV19
J: TRBJ1-1
CDR3: CASSPWTGPTGAEAFF

V: TRBV28
J: TRBJ2-1
CDR3: CASSLLGASGGKEQFF

V: TRBV4-1
J: TRBJ2-1
CDR3: CASSQTTGATYNEQFF

V: TRBV2
J: TRBJ2-3
CDR3: CASQGEGLDTQYF

V: TRBV6-6
J: TRBJ1-2
CDR3: CASSYNIGTAMGGYTF

V: TRBV7-9
J: TRBJ2-2
CDR3: CASSFFGQTGELFF

V: TRBV4-1
J: TRBJ1-6
CDR3: CASRLRQSGVNSPLHF

V: TRBV19
J: TRBJ2-3
CDR3: CASSSGSTDTQYF

V: TRBV6-5
J: TRBJ2-7
CDR3: CASSGDRGSKQYF

V: TRBV2
J: TRBJ2-5
CDR3: CASTIEAHKTQYF

V: TRBV30
J: TRBJ2-7
CDR3: CAWTRGGITYEQYF

V: TRBV27
J: TRBJ1-4
CDR3: CASSRTTAINEKLFF

V: TRBV2
J: TRBJ2-2
CDR3: CASRTKGGGTGELFF

V: TRBV9
J: TRBJ2-2
CDR3: CASSDQRGNTGELFF

V: TRBV6-5
J: TRBJ2-7
CDR3: CASSGQGYAYEQYF

V: TRBV19
J: TRBJ1-1
CDR3: CASSISSFTLPTEAFF

V: TRBV3-1/TRBV3-2
J: TRBJ2-7
CDR3: CASSQDAQGRGEQYF

V: TRBV7-8
J: TRBJ2-3
CDR3: CASSSRLAGRPATDTQYF

V: TRBV11-3
J: TRBJ2-3
CDR3: CATEGENSDTQYF

V: TRBV28
J: TRBJ1-1
CDR3: CASSSYTGTANTEAFF

V: TRBV7-3
J: TRBJ2-1
CDR3: CASSRRTSGSNEQFF

V: TRBV28
J: TRBJ2-7
CDR3: CASTGGLAGSYEQYF

V: TRBV7-2
J: TRBJ2-2
CDR3: CASSFQTSVRNTGELFF

V: TRBV6-2/TRBV6-3
J: TRBJ1-2
CDR3: CASSYEPRTAGRTAEGYTF

V: TRBV19
J: TRBJ1-4
CDR3: CASSPRFTGGEKLFF

V: TRBV28
J: TRBJ1-2
CDR3: CASTYIGEYGYTF

V: TRBV14
J: TRBJ1-1
CDR3: CASSRGGDLNTEAFF

V: TRBV3-1/TRBV3-2
J: TRBJ1-5
CDR3: CASNIGGIGQPQHF

V: TRBV6-1
J: TRBJ1-2
CDR3: CASSEERSPTQHGYTF

V: TRBV19
J: TRBJ1-5
CDR3: CASTTRVHSNQPQHF

V: TRBV4-3
J: TRBJ1-2
CDR3: CASSQRTPGQGALGGYTF

V: TRBV5-1
J: TRBJ1-1
CDR3: CASSLAGTGYTEAFF

V: TRBV4-1
J: TRBJ1-5
CDR3: CASSQDRGYQPQHF

V: TRBV6-5
J: TRBJ1-1
CDR3: CASSYSVQVNTEAFF

V: TRBV6-5
J: TRBJ2-5
CDR3: CASRKQGEETQYF

V: TRBV5-4
J: TRBJ2-7
CDR3: CASSLETGVLYEQYF

V: TRBV5-4
J: TRBJ2-3
CDR3: CASSLGVGGEDTQYF

V: TRBV5-4
J: TRBJ2-2
CDR3: CASSGPTGGANTGELFF

V: TRBV6-1
J: TRBJ2-7
CDR3: CASSEGAKGSEQYF

V: TRBV25-1
J: TRBJ2-5
CDR3: CASSESRTGPQETQYF

V: TRBV7-8
J: TRBJ1-5
CDR3: CASSLRQGSNQPQHF